The present T cell receptor beta chain was sequenced within a study of blood T cell repertoires in COVID-19. Study context: COVID-19 samples, acute and convalescent, were from the United States, Italy and Spain. The analysed material was cDNA or gDNA that came from T cells, B-cell-depleted T cells, or PBMCs.

Germline CDR1 MNHEY, CDR2 SVGEGT. The CDR3 is made up of 17 amino acids. Unmatched junction bases numbered 11, after V lost 6 bases and J lost 5 bases. In the original workflow: Reference gene primer amplification in the assay estimated nucleated cell counts. Here immunoSEQ multiplex PCR was the method, and the copy in TCRdb shows in-frame clones only, minus some. The V and J calls and clone size come from that table; D and trimming were worked out from the DNA. This sample yields roughly 190,000 clones, of which about 86% are seen a single time; 13% to 15% belongs to the top ten. The TCR originated in a man aged 30-40 years with active or convalescent COVID-19. Sequencing was carried out using peripheral blood. This chain connects TRBV6-2 or TRBV6-3 to TRBJ2-3; 13 bases fit TRBD2. The CDR3 protein is CASSGTSGISGGDTQYF. The DNA of the CDR3 is TGTGCCAGCAGCGGGACTAGCGGGATCTCCGGGGGAGATACGCAGTATTTT.